This TCR beta chain was sequenced in a study of identical twins. This clonotype turned up a few times. TCRdb re-called the 5' RACE reads through MiXCR, storing one row per CDR3 protein. The sample lists hundreds of thousands of distinct CDR3 sequences, about 20% seen once, with around 12% in the top ten. All donors were healthy, and all were Caucasian. Trimming stripped 4 bases from V and 2 bases from J, with 15 bases between. The CDR3 has 15 residues. Per the germline V gene, CDR1 is LGHNA and CDR2 is YSLEER. The sample was also linked to a second study, of T cells expressing NK-cell markers.

This TCR was recovered from a woman under 30 in good health. The chain joins TRBV4-3 to TRBJ2-7; D is ambiguous. The sample consisted of PBMCs. The CDR3 region is CASSPSFASTYEQYF. CDR3 sequence (DNA): TGCGCCAGCAGCCCTTCTTTCGCCTCCACCTACGAGCAGTACTTC.